Shown below are 29 T cell receptor beta chains from a single sample sequenced in a study of blood T cells in healthy people across ages. It was with a sample-barcoded 5' primer and a J-beta primer mix that a second PCR of about 6 to 12 cycles was run. TCRdb re-called the 5' RACE reads with MiXCR, one entry per CDR3 protein. Counted here are some 1,800,000 distinct CDR3 sequences, around 40% occurring once; the ten biggest clones make up under 25%. The material sequenced was blood. The source of these receptors is a human donor in good health.

This clonotype was seen a handful of times. One end of the junction fails to match germline, which may point to a read error. This sequence joins TRBV7-2 and TRBJ2-7; 10 positions agree with TRBD2. CDR1 SGHTA and CDR2 FQGNSA come from the germline V gene. The CDR3 runs 15 residues. CDR3 loop: CASSLAGLASSEQYF. The CDR3 DNA reads TGTGCCAGCAGCTTGGCGGGACTAGCGTCCTCCGAGCAGTACTTC.

This clonotype has just a few counts. Relative to the germline gene, one junction end is altered; a read error may explain this. The V gene is TRBV9, the J gene TRBJ1-2, with a tentative D call TRBD1 (6 bases). CDR1 is SGDLS, CDR2 YYNGEE, per germline. CDR3 size: 16 residues. The CDR3, as DNA: TGTGCCAGCAGCGCCCTACCGACAGGTGATAACTATGGCTGCACCTTC. Translating it yields CASSALPTGDNYGCTF.

This clonotype was detected once. This chain joins TRBV6-6 and TRBJ2-7; D uncertain. V was clipped by 5 bases and J by 9 bases, with 17 bases between them. The CDR3 is 13 residues long. Germline CDR1 MNHNY, CDR2 SVGAGI (reference sequence). CDR3 bases: TGTGCCAGCAGTCTTGAAGGACGGTCGGGGCAGTACTTC. It encodes CASSLEGRSGQYF.

As concerns this clonotype: The junction differs from germline at one of its ends, possibly a read error. The CDR3 bases are TGCGCCAACAGCTCCCAGGTGACAGATACGCAGTATTTT. Protein: CANSSQVTDTQYF. This chain links TRBV5-1 with TRBJ2-3; no firm D call. This CDR3 contains 13 residues. Germline CDR1 is SGHRS and CDR2 is YFSETQ.

This clonotype has ten or more counts. The CDR3 region has the DNA TGTGCCAGCAGACCCCAGCCGGGCTTCCAAGAGACCCAGTACTTC. Translation gives CASRPQPGFQETQYF. The chain couples TRBV7-2 to TRBJ2-5; no clear D gene. This CDR3 region has 15 residues. Trimming shortened V by 6 bases and J by 1 base, and 15 bases separated the two germline ends. CDR1 and CDR2 (germline): SGHTA, FQGNSA.

V and J are TRBV5-5 and TRBJ2-5; the D is unclear. The CDR3 is 14 residues long. The germline gives CDR1 SGHKS, CDR2 YYEKEE (reference sequence). V was clipped by 1 base and J by 0 bases, with 7 bases between them. The CDR3 reads CASSLFPHQETQYF. In nucleotides, the CDR3 is TGTGCCAGCAGCTTGTTCCCCCACCAAGAGACCCAGTACTTC.

This rearrangement joins TRBV9 to TRBJ2-5; 10 bases align to TRBD1. CDR1 and CDR2 (germline): SGDLS, YYNGEE. V trimming: 0 bases; J trimming: 11 bases; junction bases outside the gene matches: 10. The CDR3 loop spans 15 amino acids. The chain's CDR3 is CASSVGGTGVREQYF. The CDR3 coding sequence is TGTGCCAGCAGCGTAGGCGGGACAGGGGTGCGGGAGCAGTACTTC. The full variable domain, rest sourced from reference TRBV9 and TRBJ2-5, is DSGVTQTPKHLITATGQRVTLRCSPRSGDLSVYWYQQSLDQGLQFLIQYYNGEERAKGNILERFSAQQFPDLHSELNLSSLELGDSALYFCASSVGGTGVREQYFGPGTRLLVL.

This clonotype occurred a few times. An end of the junction does not agree with germline; a read error may underlie this. The V gene is TRBV7-3, the J gene TRBJ2-1; TRBD2 agrees at 13 bases. Germline values: CDR1 SGHTA, CDR2 FQGTGA. CDR3 size: 19 residues. Here the CDR3 reads CASSPRLAGGPHSYNEQFF. As DNA, the CDR3 is TGTGCCAGCAGCCCCAGACTAGCGGGGGGCCCCCACTCCTACAATGAGCAGTTCTTT.

This clonotype turned up a few times. The chain links TRBV20-1 to TRBJ2-7; D remains ambiguous. CDR1 is DFQATT and CDR2 is SNEGSKA in the germline V gene (reference sequence). V lost 1 base, J lost 4 bases, and 11 bases lay in between. The CDR3 sequence is 13 residues long. This CDR3 reads CSARVGPTYEQYF. The CDR3 bases are TGCAGTGCTAGAGTAGGTCCGACTTACGAGCAGTACTTC.

J is TRBJ1-1 and V is TRBV20-1; TRBD1 aligns across 9 bases. The CDR3 loop spans 16 amino acids. J lost 1 base, V lost 0 bases, and 6 bases had no gene match. CDR1 and CDR2 (germline): DFQATT, SNEGSKA (reference sequence). This CDR3 is CSARDWTGASNTEAFF. The CDR3 DNA follows: TGCAGTGCTAGAGATTGGACAGGGGCCTCGAACACTGAAGCTTTCTTT.

The chain uses TRBV5-1 and TRBJ2-3, with D hard to call. CDR1 is SGHRS and CDR2 is YFSETQ in the germline V gene. V was clipped by 0 bases and J by 3 bases, with 11 bases between them. The CDR3 length is 15 residues. The chain's CDR3 is CASSLGLRRTDTQYF. The CDR3 nucleotides are TGCGCCAGCAGCTTGGGACTGCGCAGGACAGATACGCAGTATTTT.

The rearrangement joins TRBV5-1 to TRBJ2-1; 11 nucleotides line up with TRBD2. Trimming cost V 3 bases and J 4 bases; bases outside gene matches: 9. Germline lookup yields CDR1 SGHRS and CDR2 YFSETQ. There are 17 residues in the CDR3. For the CDR3, the DNA is TGCGCCAGCAGCTACAACCTAGCGGGGGGAGTGTACAATGAGCAGTTCTTC. It is translated as CASSYNLAGGVYNEQFF.

CDR3 bases: TGTGCCAGCAGTTTTATCGTGGGCCCAGGCACTGAAGCTTTCTTT. Translated, it gives CASSFIVGPGTEAFF. V usage is TRBV12-3 or TRBV12-4 and J usage is TRBJ1-1; D not certain. The V and J ends lost 3 bases and 4 bases respectively, with 15 bases between them. The CDR3 covers 15 residues.

This clonotype was counted a few times. The V and J genes are TRBV15 and TRBJ1-2, with 8 positions matching TRBD1. Germline CDR1 reads LNHNV; CDR2 reads YYDKDF (reference sequence). The CDR3 spans 17 residues. The ends lost 0 bases at V and 4 bases at J; junction bases unmatched: 10. CDR3 nucleotide sequence: TGTGCCACCAGCAGAGAACTTTCCGGGACAGGTTCCTATGGCTACACCTTC. This encodes CATSRELSGTGSYGYTF.

The rearrangement uses TRBV29-1 and TRBJ1-5, with D possibly matching TRBD1 (5 bases). CDR1 is SQVTM and CDR2 is ANQGSEA in the germline V gene. Trimming removed 2 bases from V and 1 base from J, with 9 bases in between. The CDR3 loop spans 14 amino acids. This CDR3 reads CSVERGSSNQPQHF. DNA of the CDR3: TGCAGCGTTGAAAGGGGTAGCAGCAATCAGCCCCAGCATTTT.

There are a few counts of this clonotype. The chain has TRBV7-9 and TRBJ2-4; D is perhaps TRBD1 or TRBD2 (5 bases each). V dropped 6 bases and J dropped 7 bases, with 19 bases sitting between them. The CDR3 loop spans 15 amino acids. The germline gives CDR1 SEHNR, CDR2 FQNEAQ (reference sequence). CDR3 coding DNA: TGTGCCAGCAGGTATTCCGGGACGGCAGGGAACATTCAGTACTTC. It translates to CASRYSGTAGNIQYF.

The J gene is TRBJ1-6, the V gene TRBV10-3; D call uncertain. Germline V gives CDR1 ENHRY, CDR2 SYGVKD. The V and J ends lost 4 bases and 11 bases respectively, with 15 bases between them. CDR3 size: 14 residues. Here the CDR3 DNA reads TGTGCCATCAGTGGCGGGGATCCGACGGCACCCCTCCACTTT. This codes for CAISGGDPTAPLHF.

This clonotype was observed a single time. The chain recombines TRBV5-1 with TRBJ2-3; D might be TRBD1 (6 bases). With 1 base removed from V and 0 bases from J, the gap between germline ends came to 12 bases. The CDR3 runs to 16 residues. CDR1 is SGHRS and CDR2 is YFSETQ in the germline V gene. The CDR3 DNA is TGCGCCAGCAGCTTGTATAGGGGGTCTAGCACAGATACGCAGTATTTT. It specifies CASSLYRGSSTDTQYF. The whole variable domain, remainder taken from reference TRBV5-1 and TRBJ2-3, is KAGVTQTPRYLIKTRGQQVTLSCSPISGHRSVSWYQQTPGQGLQFLFEYFSETQRNKGNFPGRFSGRQFSNSRSEMNVSTLELGDSALYLCASSLYRGSSTDTQYFGPGTRLTVL.

V is TRBV10-1 and J is TRBJ2-1; TRBD2 aligns across 9 bases. Losses at the gene ends were 3 bases for V and 0 bases for J; bases not matched to a gene: 3. Germline V lookup: CDR1 WNHNN, CDR2 SYGVQD (reference sequence). This CDR3 has 16 amino acids. The CDR3 reads CASSDLSGSSYNEQFF. The CDR3 DNA is TGCGCCAGCAGTGACCTTAGCGGGAGCTCCTACAATGAGCAGTTCTTC.

V and J are TRBV10-3 and TRBJ2-5; 7 nucleotides line up with TRBD2. Germline CDR1 is ENHRY and CDR2 is SYGVKD. The CDR3 is made up of 15 amino acids. Germline trimming cut 4 bases from V and 0 bases from J; bases unmatched to any gene: 5. CDR3 bases: TGTGCCATCAGTGTAGGCGCGGGGGACCAAGAGACCCAGTACTTC. Its translation is CAISVGAGDQETQYF.

The chain recombines TRBV5-1 with TRBJ2-7, with TRBD1 matching 7 bases. This CDR3 spans 15 amino acids. The J segment lost 4 bases and the V segment lost 3 bases, leaving 10 bases of the junction unmatched. Germline assignment: CDR1 SGHRS and CDR2 YFSETQ. This chain's CDR3 is CASSSMTGYAYEQYF. The CDR3 DNA reads TGCGCCAGCAGCTCTATGACAGGGTATGCTTACGAGCAGTACTTC.

In this sample, this clonotype turned up once. V is TRBV10-3 and J is TRBJ1-2; D remains unclear. The ends were cut back, 4 bases at V and 3 bases at J, with 12 bases in the middle. CDR1 is ENHRY, CDR2 SYGVKD, per germline. This CDR3 has 14 amino acids. The CDR3 region has the DNA TGTGCCATCAGTGGATCTGGCAAGGACTATGGCTACACCTTC. Translation: CAISGSGKDYGYTF.

This clonotype was seen only a few times. This sequence joins TRBV27 and TRBJ2-7, with D perhaps given as TRBD1 or TRBD2 (5 bases each). Trimming shortened V by 5 bases and J by 2 bases, and 16 bases separated the two germline ends. The CDR3 extends over 15 amino acids. Germline CDR1 reads MNHEY; CDR2 reads SMNVEV (reference sequence). CDR3 amino acids: CASSPIRDGTYEQYF. The CDR3 DNA reads TGTGCCAGCAGTCCTATCCGGGACGGGACCTACGAGCAGTACTTC.

The chain employs TRBV2 and TRBJ1-2; D perhaps matches TRBD1 (6 bases). Germline CDR1 is SNHLY and CDR2 is FYNNEI. The V gene lost 0 bases and the J gene lost 11 bases, with 16 bases spanning the gap. This CDR3 is 14 amino acids long. In DNA form, the CDR3 reads TGTGCCAGCAGTGAAGCGCGACAGGAGGGCCCTTACACCTTC. Translated, it gives CASSEARQEGPYTF.

The sample holds a few counts of this clonotype. V gene TRBV29-1 combines with J gene TRBJ2-1; 9 bases align to TRBD1. V dropped 7 bases and J dropped 5; count of bases not matched to a gene: 9. This CDR3 region has 14 residues. Germline V gives CDR1 SQVTM, CDR2 ANQGSEA. CDR3: CSGLVDRGNNEQFF. The CDR3 bases are TGCAGCGGGCTAGTGGACAGGGGCAACAATGAGCAGTTCTTC.

This clonotype has more than one count but fewer than ten. The rearrangement links TRBV29-1 to TRBJ2-2; D perhaps matches TRBD2 (6 bases). V was pared by 7 bases and J by 8 bases, with 17 bases between. Germline V gives CDR1 SQVTM, CDR2 ANQGSEA. The CDR3 contains 13 residues. CDR3 residues: CSARHRLAGELFF. The CDR3, as DNA: TGCAGCGCCCGACACCGGCTAGCGGGGGAGCTGTTTTTT.

The genes are TRBV7-9 and TRBJ1-5; weak D call: TRBD1 (6 bases). The CDR3 contains 13 residues. Germline assignment: CDR1 SEHNR and CDR2 FQNEAQ (reference sequence). The V gene lost 7 bases and the J gene lost 4 bases, with 11 bases spanning the gap. The CDR3 protein is CASMEGGNQPQHF. DNA for the CDR3: TGTGCCAGCATGGAGGGGGGTAATCAGCCCCAGCATTTT.

This clonotype was counted only a few times. The CDR3 DNA sequence: TGCAGTGCCCTGGGGGTGGCGGGACAGGCTGGCTACGAGCAGTACTTC. Translated: CSALGVAGQAGYEQYF. The rearrangement links TRBV20-1 to TRBJ2-7; TRBD1 matches at 8 bases. Losses at the gene ends were 6 bases for V and 3 bases for J; bases not matched to a gene: 16. Germline CDR1 is DFQATT and CDR2 is SNEGSKA (reference sequence). This CDR3 is 16 amino acids long.

Here the CDR3 reads CATQQGAQETQFF. The CDR3 nucleotides read TGTGCCACACAACAGGGGGCCCAAGAGACCCAGTTCTTC. The V call is TRBV10-3, the J call TRBJ2-5, with 9 positions matching TRBD1. The J call may not be correct, given that the DNA end is closer to TRBJ2-1. This CDR3 has 13 amino acids. Germline V lookup: CDR1 ENHRY, CDR2 SYGVKD.